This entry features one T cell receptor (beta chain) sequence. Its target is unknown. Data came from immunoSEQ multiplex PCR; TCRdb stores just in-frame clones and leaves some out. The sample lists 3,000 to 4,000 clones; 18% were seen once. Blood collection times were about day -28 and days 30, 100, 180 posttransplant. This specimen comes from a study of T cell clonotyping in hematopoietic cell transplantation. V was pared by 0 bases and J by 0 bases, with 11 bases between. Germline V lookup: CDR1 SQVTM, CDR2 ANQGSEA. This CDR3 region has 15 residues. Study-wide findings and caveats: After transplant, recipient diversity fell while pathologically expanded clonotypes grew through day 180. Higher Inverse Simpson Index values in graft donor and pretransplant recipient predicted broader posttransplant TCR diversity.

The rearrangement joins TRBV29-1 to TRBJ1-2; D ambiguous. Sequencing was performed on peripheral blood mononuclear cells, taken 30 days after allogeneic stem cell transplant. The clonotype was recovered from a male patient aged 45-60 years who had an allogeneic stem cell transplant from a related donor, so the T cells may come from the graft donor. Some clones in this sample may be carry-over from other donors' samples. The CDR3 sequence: CSVEDRGTTNYGYTF. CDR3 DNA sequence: TGCAGCGTTGAAGATCGGGGTACCACTAACTATGGCTACACCTTC.